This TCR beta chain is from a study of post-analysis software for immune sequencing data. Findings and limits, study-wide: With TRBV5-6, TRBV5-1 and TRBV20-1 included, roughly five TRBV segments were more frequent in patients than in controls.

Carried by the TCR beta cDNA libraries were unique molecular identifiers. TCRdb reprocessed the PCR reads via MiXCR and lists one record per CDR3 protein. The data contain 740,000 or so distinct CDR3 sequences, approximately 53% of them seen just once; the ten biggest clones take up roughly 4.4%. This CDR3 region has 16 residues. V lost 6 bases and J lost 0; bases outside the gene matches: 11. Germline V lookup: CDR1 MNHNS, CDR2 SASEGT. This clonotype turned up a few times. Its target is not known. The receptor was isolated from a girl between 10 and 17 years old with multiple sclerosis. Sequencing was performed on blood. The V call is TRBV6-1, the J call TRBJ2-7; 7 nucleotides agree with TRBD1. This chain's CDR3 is CASSASTGTSSYEQYF. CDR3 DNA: TGTGCCAGCAGCGCATCGACAGGGACGAGCTCCTACGAGCAGTACTTC.